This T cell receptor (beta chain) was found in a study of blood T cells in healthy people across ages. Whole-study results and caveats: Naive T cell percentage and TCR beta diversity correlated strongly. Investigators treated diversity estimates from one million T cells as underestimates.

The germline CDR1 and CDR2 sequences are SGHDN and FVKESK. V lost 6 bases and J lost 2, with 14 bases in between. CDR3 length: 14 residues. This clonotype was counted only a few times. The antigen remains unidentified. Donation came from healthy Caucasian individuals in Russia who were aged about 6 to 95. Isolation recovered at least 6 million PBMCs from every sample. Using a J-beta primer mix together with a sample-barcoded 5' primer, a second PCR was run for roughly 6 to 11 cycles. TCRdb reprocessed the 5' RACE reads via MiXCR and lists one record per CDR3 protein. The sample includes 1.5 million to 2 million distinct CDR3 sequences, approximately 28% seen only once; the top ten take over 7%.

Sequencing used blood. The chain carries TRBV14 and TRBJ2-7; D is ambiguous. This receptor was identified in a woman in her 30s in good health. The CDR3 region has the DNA TGTGCCAGCAGTTTTCCAGGCGTAACCTACGAGCAGTACTTC. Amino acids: CASSFPGVTYEQYF. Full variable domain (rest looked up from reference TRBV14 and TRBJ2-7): EAGVTQFPSHSVIEKGQTVTLRCDPISGHDNLYWYRRVMGKEIKFLLHFVKESKQDESGMPNNRFLAERTGGTYSTLKVQPAELEDSGVYFCASSFPGVTYEQYFGPGTRLTVT.